Presented here are 21 T cell receptor beta chains from one specimen sequenced in a study of control samples from healthy donors and cancer patients. The protocol was immunoSEQ multiplex PCR, while the TCRdb copy is restricted to in-frame clones and leaves out a portion. The table shows under 300,000 clones, with roughly four fifths occurring only once. Material for sequencing was PBMCs. These receptors originate from a woman between 55 and 75 years old with lung cancer.

V is TRBV6-5 and J is TRBJ2-1, with 9 bases lining up with TRBD2. The CDR3 loop spans 15 amino acids. V trimming: 5 bases; J trimming: 4 bases; junction bases outside the gene matches: 6. The germline gives CDR1 MNHEY, CDR2 SVGAGI. In DNA form, the CDR3 reads TGTGCCAGCAGTCGGACTAGCGAGATATACAATGAGCAGTTCTTC. Residues: CASSRTSEIYNEQFF.

The rearrangement joins TRBV5-6 to TRBJ2-7; the D gene is possibly TRBD1 (6 bases). V lost 0 bases and J 2 bases, leaving 9 bases between the germline ends. The V gene's germline CDR1 is SGHDT and CDR2 YYEEEE. This CDR3 is built from 14 residues. CDR3 sequence: CASSLEQGTYEQYF. The CDR3 DNA sequence: TGTGCCAGCAGCTTGGAACAGGGTACCTACGAGCAGTACTTC.

In its sample, this clone was seen a few times. This rearrangement joins TRBV10-3 to TRBJ2-2; no firm D call. The germline V gene has CDR1 ENHRY and CDR2 SYGVKD. The CDR3 length is 12 residues. Trimming pared 9 bases from V and 5 bases from J, leaving 10 bases between. DNA for the CDR3: TGTGCCATTTCGGCCGTTACCGGGGAGCTGTTTTTT. It is translated as CAISAVTGELFF.

The V call is TRBV9, the J call TRBJ2-1; D is ambiguous. Germline V lookup: CDR1 SGDLS, CDR2 YYNGEE. The germline V and J ends were trimmed by 2 bases and 1 base, with 10 bases remaining between them. The CDR3 has 15 amino acids. The CDR3 region has the DNA TGTGCCAGCAGCGTCGGCACTGGTTCCTACAATGAGCAGTTCTTC. Amino acids: CASSVGTGSYNEQFF. Using reference TRBV9 and TRBJ2-1 for the parts outside the CDR3, the full variable domain is DSGVTQTPKHLITATGQRVTLRCSPRSGDLSVYWYQQSLDQGLQFLIQYYNGEERAKGNILERFSAQQFPDLHSELNLSSLELGDSALYFCASSVGTGSYNEQFFGPGTRLTVL.

The V and J genes are TRBV28 and TRBJ2-7, with D hard to call. V gave up 1 base and J gave up 0 bases, with 13 bases separating them. Germline values: CDR1 MDHEN, CDR2 SYDVKM. The CDR3 is 16 residues long. The CDR3, as DNA: TGTGCCAGCAGTTTATATTCCAGGCCTAGCTCCTACGAGCAGTACTTC. Translating it yields CASSLYSRPSSYEQYF.

This clone was picked up one time. This chain uses TRBV3-1 (or the pseudogene TRBV3-2) with TRBJ2-7; the D gene is possibly TRBD2 (6 bases). Germline values: CDR1 LGHDT, CDR2 YNNKEL (reference sequence). CDR3 length: 14 amino acids. V was cut by 0 bases and J by 2 bases, with 8 bases left in between. CDR3: CASSQEGGTYEQYF. The CDR3 DNA reads TGTGCCAGCAGCCAAGAGGGGGGAACCTACGAGCAGTACTTC.

The J gene is TRBJ1-2, the V gene TRBV5-1, with a possible D match to TRBD1 (5 bases). The ends were cut back, 5 bases at V and 2 bases at J, with 13 bases in the middle. The CDR3 runs to 14 residues. Germline-derived CDR1 and CDR2 are SGHRS and YFSETQ. The CDR3 coding sequence is TGCGCCAGCAGATCCGGGACGGCAAACTATGGCTACACCTTC. This sequence encodes CASRSGTANYGYTF.

In this sample, this clone turned up once. This chain uses TRBV6-6 with TRBJ2-1, with 9 bases that match TRBD2. The CDR3 has 15 amino acids. CDR1 MNHNY and CDR2 SVGAGI come from the germline V gene (reference sequence). The J segment lost 4 bases and the V segment lost 6 bases, leaving 7 bases of the junction unmatched. CDR3 in amino acids: CASRDSGGRYNEQFF. CDR3 DNA sequence: TGTGCCAGCAGAGACAGCGGGGGGCGGTACAATGAGCAGTTCTTC.

V and J are TRBV6-5 and TRBJ2-7; D may match TRBD1 or TRBD2 (5 bases each). Germline V CDR1 and CDR2: MNHEY, SVGAGI. The CDR3 runs 12 residues. The V gene lost 7 bases and the J gene lost 1 base, with 8 bases spanning the gap. CDR3: CASTGQSYEQYF. CDR3 coding DNA: TGTGCCAGCACGGGGCAGTCCTACGAGCAGTACTTC.

This sequence joins TRBV5-5 and TRBJ2-7; D is possibly TRBD2 (6 bases). Germline CDR1 reads SGHKS; CDR2 reads YYEKEE (reference sequence). This CDR3 has 13 amino acids. The germline V and J ends were trimmed by 0 bases and 3 bases, with 7 bases remaining between them. CDR3 DNA: TGTGCCAGCAGCTTGGTGGGGGGCTACGAGCAGTACTTC. Amino acid sequence: CASSLVGGYEQYF.

J is TRBJ1-6 and V is TRBV4-1; D possibly corresponds to TRBD1 (5 bases). Germline-derived CDR1 and CDR2 are MGHRA and YSYEKL. The CDR3 is 15 residues long. V shed 2 bases and J shed 7 bases, with 12 bases lying between them. This CDR3 is CASSQQGKENSPLHF. The CDR3 DNA reads TGCGCCAGCAGCCAACAGGGAAAGGAAAATTCACCCCTCCACTTT.

This clone was recorded only once. CDR3 in amino acids: CASSYGTKNEQFF. CDR3 coding DNA: TGTGCCAGCAGTTACGGGACTAAGAATGAGCAGTTCTTC. The V gene is TRBV6-5, the J gene TRBJ2-1; 7 bases match TRBD2. Per the germline V gene, CDR1 is MNHEY and CDR2 is SVGAGI. The CDR3 length is 13 residues. After removal of 2 bases from V and 7 bases from J, the junction contained 2 bases not matched to a gene.

The chain couples TRBV5-1 to TRBJ1-6; 7 bases line up with TRBD1. With 5 bases clipped from V and 10 bases from J, the junction kept 9 bases outside the gene matches. The V gene's germline CDR1 is SGHRS and CDR2 YFSETQ. CDR3 size: 14 residues. The CDR3 loop reads CASRYGTEESPLHF. DNA for the CDR3: TGCGCCAGCAGATACGGGACAGAAGAGTCACCCCTCCACTTT. The entire variable domain, with the rest obtained from reference TRBV5-1 and TRBJ1-6, is as follows: KAGVTQTPRYLIKTRGQQVTLSCSPISGHRSVSWYQQTPGQGLQFLFEYFSETQRNKGNFPGRFSGRQFSNSRSEMNVSTLELGDSALYLCASRYGTEESPLHFGNGTRLTVT.

The chain has TRBV18 and TRBJ1-3; TRBD1 aligns across 9 bases. This CDR3 region has 15 residues. V dropped 3 bases and J dropped 5; count of bases not matched to a gene: 5. The germline V gene has CDR1 KGHSH and CDR2 LQKENI. DNA of the CDR3: TGTGCCAGCTCACCGGGACAGGGCCCCAGAAACACCATATATTTT. Translation gives CASSPGQGPRNTIYF.

This clone appeared a single time. The rearrangement links TRBV19 to TRBJ1-1; weak D call: TRBD1 (5 bases). Germline CDR1 is LNHDA and CDR2 is SQIVND (reference sequence). With 3 bases removed from V and 6 bases from J, the gap between germline ends came to 17 bases. This CDR3 comprises 15 residues. The CDR3 region is CASSIGWQGPAEAFF. CDR3 nucleotides: TGTGCCAGTAGTATTGGGTGGCAGGGCCCCGCTGAAGCTTTCTTT.

The V call is TRBV7-2, the J call TRBJ2-1; D ambiguous. With 0 bases removed from V and 0 bases from J, the gap between germline ends came to 9 bases. The CDR3 runs to 16 residues. Per the germline V gene, CDR1 is SGHTA and CDR2 is FQGNSA. The CDR3 bases are TGTGCCAGCAGCTTAGCGGGCTCCAGCTCCTACAATGAGCAGTTCTTC. The encoded protein is CASSLAGSSSYNEQFF.

V usage is TRBV6-5 and J usage is TRBJ2-2; D might be TRBD1 or TRBD2, each matching 5 bases. The CDR3 length is 14 residues. Germline V gene lookup returns CDR1 MNHEY and CDR2 SVGAGI. The V end lost 5 bases, the J end lost 9 bases, and 16 bases lay between the germline ends. The CDR3 reads CASSQRTSHRELFF. In nucleotides, the CDR3 is TGTGCCAGCAGTCAGCGGACAAGCCACCGGGAGCTGTTTTTT.

The chain links TRBV7-6 to TRBJ2-2, with D maybe TRBD1 (6 bases). The CDR3 sequence is 15 residues long. Trimming stripped 0 bases from V and 4 bases from J, with 9 bases between. Germline V CDR1 and CDR2: SGHVS, FNYEAQ. CDR3 in DNA: TGTGCCAGCAGCTTAGCGGTAGGGGGCACCGGGGAGCTGTTTTTT. Protein: CASSLAVGGTGELFF.

This clone is large (0.1 to 1%). The gene calls are TRBV5-1 and TRBJ1-2; 8 positions agree with TRBD1. V shed 4 bases and J 7 bases; nucleotides not matched to a gene: 9. This CDR3 has 14 residues. CDR1 is SGHRS and CDR2 is YFSETQ in the germline V gene. The CDR3 region has the DNA TGCGCCAGCAGCCCCGGACAGGGCCTTCTTGGCTACACCTTC. As protein: CASSPGQGLLGYTF. The full variable domain, rest sourced from reference TRBV5-1 and TRBJ1-2, is KAGVTQTPRYLIKTRGQQVTLSCSPISGHRSVSWYQQTPGQGLQFLFEYFSETQRNKGNFPGRFSGRQFSNSRSEMNVSTLELGDSALYLCASSPGQGLLGYTFGSGTRLTVV.

The sample holds one count of this clone. The chain employs TRBV12-3 or TRBV12-4 and TRBJ1-1, with D tentatively TRBD1 (5 bases). This CDR3 comprises 13 residues. The germline V and J ends were trimmed by 3 bases and 7 bases, with 12 bases remaining between them. The DNA of the CDR3 is TGTGCCAGCAGTTTCGCCGGGACGGGTGAAGCTTTCTTT. This translates into CASSFAGTGEAFF.

The rearrangement links TRBV19 to TRBJ2-3, with a possible D match to TRBD1 (6 bases). The CDR3 spans 14 residues. The germline CDR1 and CDR2 sequences are LNHDA and SQIVND (reference sequence). V gave up 5 bases and J gave up 2 bases, with 11 bases separating them. The CDR3: CASSSGTYTDTQYF. The CDR3 nucleotides are TGTGCCAGTAGTTCCGGGACATACACAGATACGCAGTATTTT.